This T cell receptor beta chain is drawn from a study of tumor-infiltrating lymphocytes in primary liver carcinoma. Study as a whole: Recorded tumor stage was T1-T3 N0M0, with diameters of roughly 4 to 10 cm.

Total RNA amounting to about 520 ng was the source from which TCR beta cDNA was made with a constant-region primer. ARM-PCR was slightly modified, and three nested multiplex PCR rounds with it gave rise to the TCR beta libraries. One entry per CDR3 protein results from TCRdb running MiXCR on the multiplex PCR reads. The sample includes 52,000 or so distinct CDR3 sequences, roughly 80% seen only once; the top ten take roughly a quarter. Regarding this clonotype: One end of the junction does not line up with germline, which may come from a read error.

Co-extraction of RNA and DNA was performed on about 18-30 mg of unsorted bulk tissue. Input material: liver tumor tissue from sampling region 5. Subset noted: tumor region T5, tumor centre. This receptor was taken from a man aged 40-55 years with primary liver carcinoma and hepatitis B virus infection.

This chain's CDR3 is CAIRSFDNDQYF. The CDR3 DNA is TGTGCCATCAGGTCCTTCGACAACGACCAGTACTTC. This sequence joins TRBV6-2 or TRBV6-3 and TRBJ2-7; no clear D. Germline CDR1 is MNHEY and CDR2 is SVGEGT. This CDR3 is built from 12 residues.